This passage covers 20 T cell receptor beta chains from one sample sequenced in a study of cytomegalovirus exposure and HLA in healthy donors. The table came from immunoSEQ multiplex PCR; TCRdb's copy has only in-frame clones and leaves some out. Of about 160,000 clones listed, around 82% were seen once; the top ten hold 10%. The sample consisted of PBMCs. The receptors originated from a man aged 25-40 years in good health and CMV-seropositive.

The rearrangement uses TRBV7-3 and TRBJ2-5; TRBD2 aligns across 8 bases. V trimming: 1 base; J trimming: 5 bases; junction bases outside the gene matches: 6. Germline V gene sequence: CDR1 SGHTA, CDR2 FQGTGA. This CDR3 comprises 15 residues. This chain's CDR3 is CASSLNPGGRETQYF. The CDR3 region has the DNA TGTGCCAGCAGCTTAAACCCGGGGGGGCGTGAGACCCAGTACTTC.

The chain links TRBV4-1 to TRBJ1-2; TRBD1 matches 7 bases. The CDR3 covers 19 residues. Germline CDR1 MGHRA, CDR2 YSYEKL. V lost 2 bases to trimming and J lost 4 bases; unmatched junction nucleotides: 19. CDR3 DNA: TGCGCCAGCAGCCAAAGATCCGGGACAGAAACTTCGCTCCCCTATGGCTACACCTTC. Protein sequence: CASSQRSGTETSLPYGYTF.

The rearrangement joins TRBV6-5 to TRBJ2-7; 10 nucleotides line up with TRBD1. The germline V gene encodes CDR1 MNHEY and CDR2 SVGAGI. With 6 bases clipped from V and 5 bases from J, the junction kept 7 bases outside the gene matches. The CDR3 length is 14 residues. CDR3 sequence: CASRRTGGSDEQYF. The CDR3, as DNA: TGTGCCAGCAGACGGACAGGGGGGTCTGACGAGCAGTACTTC.

This clone was counted a few times. The rearrangement links TRBV28 to TRBJ2-7; 9 bases map to TRBD1. With V trimmed by 6 bases and J by 1 base, 7 bases remained unmatched. Looked up from germline, CDR1 is MDHEN and CDR2 is SYDVKM. This CDR3 has 15 residues. The chain's CDR3 is CASSPAQGASYEQYF. In nucleotides, the CDR3 is TGTGCCAGCAGCCCGGCACAGGGGGCGTCCTACGAGCAGTACTTC.

The V call is TRBV5-1, the J call TRBJ1-1; D remains unclear. Trimming took off 0 bases at V and 3 bases at J, with 15 bases between the two ends. The CDR3 covers 16 residues. The germline V gene has CDR1 SGHRS and CDR2 YFSETQ. This chain's CDR3 is CASSLVEKAYYTEAFF. DNA of the CDR3: TGCGCCAGCAGCTTGGTGGAGAAAGCTTATTACACTGAAGCTTTCTTT.

The V and J genes are TRBV10-1 and TRBJ2-7; D gene ambiguous. The germline CDR1 and CDR2 sequences are WNHNN and SYGVQD (reference sequence). With 4 bases removed from V and 3 bases from J, the gap between germline ends came to 22 bases. The CDR3 contains 17 residues. Here the CDR3 reads CASSVSLPNRINYEQYF. CDR3 nucleotides: TGCGCCAGCAGTGTTTCCCTCCCCAACAGAATAAACTACGAGCAGTACTTC.

The rearrangement joins TRBV5-4 to TRBJ2-5, with D tentatively TRBD1 (5 bases). This CDR3 contains 14 residues. V dropped 0 bases and J dropped 4 bases, with 10 bases sitting between them. Germline V gene sequence: CDR1 SGHNT, CDR2 YYREEE (reference sequence). The CDR3 DNA reads as TGTGCCAGCAGCTTGGCGATAGGGGCAGAGACCCAGTACTTC. This gives the protein CASSLAIGAETQYF.

The J gene is TRBJ1-1, the V gene TRBV14, with 7 bases aligning to TRBD1. The CDR3 runs to 13 residues. Germline loops: CDR1 SGHDN, CDR2 FVKESK. J lost 5 bases, V lost 2 bases, and 2 bases had no gene match. The CDR3 reads CASSQLTGTEAFF. In DNA, the CDR3 is TGTGCCAGCAGCCAACTGACAGGGACTGAAGCTTTCTTT.

The chain couples TRBV28 to TRBJ2-3; D perhaps matches TRBD1 (5 bases). Germline values: CDR1 MDHEN, CDR2 SYDVKM. With 2 bases removed from V and 2 bases from J, the gap between germline ends came to 11 bases. The CDR3 runs to 15 residues. The CDR3 DNA follows: TGTGCCAGCAGTTTACAGGGTGGGGCCACAGATACGCAGTATTTT. Translated: CASSLQGGATDTQYF.

This chain connects TRBV7-2 to TRBJ1-6; the D is unclear. Trimming removed 10 bases at V and 6 bases at J, with 13 bases between. The length of the CDR3 is 13 residues. Germline-derived CDR1 and CDR2 are SGHTA and FQGNSA. In DNA, the CDR3 is TGTGCCACCGGGATGAACTTTAATTCACCCCTCCACTTT. It encodes CATGMNFNSPLHF.

This clone was observed once. This chain connects TRBV7-2 to TRBJ2-4; D is possibly TRBD2 (5 bases). CDR1 and CDR2 from the germline V gene are SGHTA and FQGNSA. This CDR3 is 13 amino acids long. Trimming cost V 1 base and J 5 bases, with 6 bases left between them. The CDR3 loop is CASSLVGENIQYF. The CDR3 DNA sequence: TGTGCCAGCAGCTTAGTGGGAGAAAACATTCAGTACTTC.

V gene TRBV21-1 combines with J gene TRBJ2-7; TRBD1 was called by the table and not checked on the DNA. TRBV21-1 is flagged as a pseudogene. The length of the CDR3 is 14 residues. The CDR3 sequence: CASSASGWVQEQYF. CDR3 DNA sequence: TGTGCCAGCAGCGCCTCAGGCTGGGTCCAAGAGCAGTACTTC.

This chain joins TRBV7-9 and TRBJ1-1; TRBD1 might be the D (6 bases). The CDR3 loop spans 16 amino acids. V lost 5 bases and J 1 base, leaving 17 bases between the germline ends. The germline gives CDR1 SEHNR, CDR2 FQNEAQ (reference sequence). The CDR3 loop is CASSPSYPGENTEAFF. CDR3 nucleotide sequence: TGTGCCAGCAGCCCCTCGTATCCAGGGGAGAACACTGAAGCTTTCTTT.

The J gene is TRBJ2-4, the V gene TRBV30; perhaps TRBD2 as D (6 bases). Between the trimmed V and J ends, which lost 1 base and 5 bases, there was a span of 18 bases. The CDR3 covers 16 residues. Germline V gene sequence: CDR1 GTSNPN, CDR2 SVGIG (reference sequence). CDR3 sequence: CAWSGPRGGMENIQYF. DNA of the CDR3: TGTGCCTGGAGTGGCCCCCGCGGAGGGATGGAAAACATTCAGTACTTC.

The chain employs TRBV5-6 and TRBJ1-1; possible D gene TRBD1, 6 bases. Germline lookup yields CDR1 SGHDT and CDR2 YYEEEE. With 0 bases removed from V and 11 bases from J, the gap between germline ends came to 20 bases. This CDR3 region has 15 residues. The CDR3, as DNA: TGTGCCAGCAGCTTGGTGCGGGGGGCTCCTGGAGGGGCTTTCTTT. Its translation is CASSLVRGAPGGAFF.

This clone came up a few times. Other DNA sequences of this sample code for an identical CDR3. The rearrangement uses TRBV5-1 and TRBJ2-7, with D possibly being TRBD1 (5 bases). The CDR3 totals 12 residues. Trimming removed 1 base at V and 5 bases at J, with 7 bases between. The germline CDR1 and CDR2 sequences are SGHRS and YFSETQ. As DNA, the CDR3 is TGCGCCAGCAGCTTGCAGGGCAACGAGCAGTACTTC. Its protein is CASSLQGNEQYF.

V gene TRBV7-6 combines with J gene TRBJ2-1; D perhaps matches TRBD1 (5 bases). Trimming shortened V by 0 bases and J by 6 bases, and 18 bases separated the two germline ends. CDR3 size: 17 residues. CDR1 and CDR2 from the germline V gene are SGHVS and FNYEAQ. The CDR3 region has the DNA TGTGCCAGCAGCTTAGCTCTTGGGGCCCCGGTCGGCAATGAGCAGTTCTTC. Amino acid sequence: CASSLALGAPVGNEQFF.

This sequence joins TRBV7-9 and TRBJ2-5; TRBD2 agrees at 10 bases. The CDR3 is 18 residues long. The J segment lost 1 base and the V segment lost 5 bases, leaving 13 bases of the junction unmatched. Germline V gene data show CDR1 as SEHNR and CDR2 as FQNEAQ (reference sequence). The CDR3 DNA reads TGTGCCAGCAGCCTCCCATTCAGACTAGCGGGCTTCCAAGAGACCCAGTACTTC. It yields the protein CASSLPFRLAGFQETQYF.

The gene calls are TRBV7-8 and TRBJ2-5; D may be TRBD1 (6 bases). The CDR3 extends over 14 amino acids. In germline, CDR1 is SGHVS, CDR2 FQNEAQ. V was shortened by 5 bases and J by 2 bases, with 12 bases between the two germline ends. CDR3 nucleotides: TGTGCCAGCAGCCCCGGCGGACAGCAAGAGACCCAGTACTTC. Translating it yields CASSPGGQQETQYF.

The V call is TRBV2, the J call TRBJ2-5, with 7 positions matching TRBD2. This CDR3 is 13 amino acids long. The germline gives CDR1 SNHLY, CDR2 FYNNEI. Trimming removed 7 bases from V and 4 bases from J; junction bases left unmatched: 6. The CDR3 bases are TGTGCCAGCACAGCGGGAAGGTTAGAGACCCAGTACTTC. This sequence encodes CASTAGRLETQYF.